This T cell receptor beta chain was recorded in a study of cytomegalovirus exposure and HLA in healthy donors (dated by TCRdb to between 2016 and 2019). About the full investigation: In an earlier analysis of fewer than 750 of the donors, about 260 Gb of sequence data and 120 million or so unique TCR beta sequences from 150 million to 200 million T cells were reported. About 300 gigabases of sequencing data and 78 million or so unique TCR sequences were included in an early release covering several hundred HLA-typed donors. Of the roughly 400 genotyped donors, 80% to 90% were placed in the genetic ancestry cluster associated with self-reported Caucasian donors. The aim of the study was to test whether cataloging public T cell receptors could identify signatures of past pathogen exposure. The study used immunosequencing to profile the T cell repertoires of approximately 640 subjects and linked those repertoires to cytomegalovirus serostatus. In addition to the first cohort of approximately 670 subjects, a separate validation cohort of 120 different subjects was used. To predict cytomegalovirus infection status, the study combined high-throughput TCR immunosequencing, statistical association of individual TCRs with disease status, and machine learning. A later analysis re-analyzed previously published TCR beta repertoires from hundreds of donors and added high-resolution HLA genotyping to study TCR occurrence patterns. Rather than drawing on any new phenotypic data, the later analysis identified candidate immune exposures from TCR beta sequences and the way those sequences occurred across donors. An earlier analysis of nearly 600 of the donors applied high-throughput TCR beta sequencing to assess whether each TCR beta V gene segment acted as functional or pseudogenic. Donor age, sex, ethnicity and CMV serostatus were compiled alongside the repertoire data. Genome-wide SNP genotypes for about 55% of the roughly 670 donors were used in a later genetic analysis, which treated that subset as a discovery cohort. Every repertoire in the discovery cohort had been generated on one and the same sequencing platform. Class I and class II HLA loci were covered by the typing at four-digit resolution. Typing coverage differed by locus: A, B, C, DRB1 and DQB1 were typed in roughly 620-630 donors, DQA1 in 500 to 550, DPA1 in 600 to 610, and DPB1 in roughly 470. Because of strong linkage in the cohort, four or five DR-DQ haplotypes were treated as single units for association and clustering. Across around 400 genotyped donors of the cohort, an average of approximately 220,000 unique TCR beta nucleotide sequences per donor were sequenced, and around 19% of those sequences were non-productive. Paper-wide results and their limitations: When HLA alleles, especially DR and DQ, strongly co-occurred, TCR associations were difficult to assign to individual alleles. The study gave a list of over 150 TCR beta chains associated with cytomegalovirus. At a false discovery rate of 0.05, a later analysis linked some 18,000 TCR beta sequences to specific HLA alleles. Compared with equally common non-associated chains, HLA-associated TCR beta chains in a later analysis were more clonally expanded and had lower generation probabilities. According to a later genetic analysis, donors in an Asian-associated ancestry cluster had fewer N-insertions in productive TCRs than the approximately 690-donor mean. Some IMGT-functional V segments, including TRBV6-2 and TRBV6-3, could not be distinguished by the 87-base-pair reads and were therefore excluded. For the cohort, immune exposure information was limited to CMV serostatus. Because counts were too low, seventeen rarely observed V segments, including chromosome 9 orphons, were excluded from the earlier analysis of around 590 of the donors. The authors suggested that the approach could potentially be generalized to other disease states and immunological phenotypes. A few of the identified cytomegalovirus-associated TCR beta chains were confirmed in vitro to be specific for cytomegalovirus antigens. This cohort had only TCR beta chains sequenced, and the lack of alpha or paired-chain data limited which features could be detected. A further reported finding was that TCR beta sequences accurately predicted the HLA-A and HLA-B alleles for most subjects in the first cohort. A later analysis found that most CMV-associated TCR beta chains appeared HLA-restricted, with HLA associations seemingly driven largely by CMV exposure. A cluster of highly shared sequence variants was judged likely to be a technical artifact of the sequencing pipeline. V-gene and J-gene trimming of TCR beta chains was associated with a missense DCLRE1C variant in a later genetic analysis, and the association was replicated in an independent cohort. In both the original and validation cohorts, the classifier was reported to diagnose cytomegalovirus status with high specificity and sensitivity. Sequencing depth was assumed to be roughly uniform across donors in the presence/absence analyses, though that assumption may not hold. Because HLA typing was unavailable for some donors at each locus, only the typed subset was used in association tests. Correlated functional status among segregating V segments might be attributable to linkage disequilibrium, but an unknown experimental factor could not be ruled out. A later analysis reported that several top co-occurrence clusters appeared linked to parvovirus B19, influenza, CMV and Epstein-Barr virus. An earlier analysis of approximately 530 of the donors showed that most TCR beta V segments appeared in productive rearrangements either about 87% or about 30% of the time, which broadly matched IMGT annotations. Most TCR sequences were seen in very few donors, while some public TCRs were found in many individuals. In a later analysis, TCR association rates were found to vary across HLA loci, with the most associated TCRs seen for DRB1 alleles and the fewest for HLA-C alleles.

The cohort consisted of hundreds of healthy bone marrow donors. All cohort members were sampled while nominally healthy, although unrecorded immune exposures were likely present. The donor tested CMV seronegative, placing the donor among the 350 or so seronegative members of the cohort. Every donor gave a peripheral blood sample, and the peripheral blood mononuclear cells from that sample were used for TCR beta sequencing. Genomic DNA extraction from the blood cell samples was performed with the Qiagen DNeasy Blood Extraction Kit. The library was prepared using the immunoSEQ multiplex PCR assay. For the multiplex PCR, a mixture combining 60 forward primers for TCR Vbeta segments and 13 reverse primers for TCR Jbeta segments was used. Amplification of the CDR3 region of rearranged TCR beta genes was performed with a multiplex PCR assay on genomic DNA. The Illumina HiSeq System was used to sequence the amplified TCR beta libraries as 87-base-pair reads. On the study's bioinformatics: In a later analysis, tens of millions of unique TCR beta chains were counted across the 650 to 750 repertoires, and roughly 9.9 million of these chains were shared by at least two donors. Raw reads were error-corrected and collapsed into unique sequences by a nearest-neighbor algorithm in which closely related sequences were merged to remove PCR and sequencing errors. V, D and J gene segments were assigned by aligning CDR3 sequences to IMGT reference sequences. For a sequence to be retained, at least a six-nucleotide match to both a V gene segment and a J gene segment was required. A rearrangement counted as productive if the CDR3 had no stop codons and remained in frame with V and J, and every other rearrangement counted as non-productive. Following IMGT convention, CDR3 was defined as the stretch from the second conserved V-encoded cysteine to the conserved J-encoded phenylalanine. The earlier analysis of 550 to 650 of the donors excluded any sequence lacking an unambiguous match to a single V gene segment. In an earlier analysis of 587 of the donors, V segments were called functional above 56.7% productive rearrangements and were called segregating when the between-donor standard deviation exceeded 5%. A statistical classification framework was developed to diagnose cytomegalovirus status using the catalog of TCR beta chain sequences. In a later analysis, TCR nucleotide sequences were compared against IMGT/GENE-DB human TR gene sequences so that V and J genes could be assigned. In a later analysis, CDR3 sequences and most-parsimonious VDJ recombination scenarios were assigned using the TCRdist pipeline. In a later analysis, each TCR beta chain was defined by its CDR3 amino acid sequence together with its V-gene family, and reads lacking a unique V-gene family were excluded. As a way to deal with suspected cross-contamination and a sequencing artifact, a later analysis dropped roughly 600 nucleotide sequences that were highly shared and had low generation probability. For each public chain, a later analysis derived a clonal expansion index from normalized ranks of inferred template counts within each repertoire. In a later analysis, generation probabilities were computed with a VDJ recombination model fitted to out-of-frame rearrangements, and the resulting probabilities were checked against IGoR. In a later analysis, TCR-TCR, TCR-HLA and TCR-CMV co-occurrence was scored with hypergeometric tests, and a repertoire-size bias correction was applied to TCR pairs. A later analysis estimated false discovery rates by permuting HLA or CMV assignments 20 times. In a later analysis, co-occurring TCRs were grouped using DBSCAN, with TCRdist sequence similarity added in when clustering inside HLA-allele-positive subsets. Co-occurrence clustering excluded repertoires with fewer than 30,000 or more than 120,000 public chains, plus five with anomalous nucleotide sharing. What TCRdb holds here is the immuneACCESS table cut down to in-frame rearrangements. Part of the clones is not present; checked against another copy, under half of the missing clones reflect an unresolved V gene, and the others are unexplained. V and J calls and clone size come straight from that table; D and trimming were deduced from the DNA. In this sample the table shows 200,000 or so clones, roughly 90% of which occur a single time. The ten most abundant clones make up over 0.2% of the sample.

On this clone itself: Its antigen target is currently unknown. No base quality values were provided; no much bigger clone lies one nucleotide off.

CDR1 GTSNPN and CDR2 SVGIG are derived from the germline V gene (reference sequence). Including cysteine and phenylalanine, the CDR3 has 15 amino acids. The CDR3 DNA has 45 bases and is translated from base 1. The junction shows trimming of 0 bases on V and 4 bases on J, plus 16 bases between the germline ends. The sample comprised PBMCs. The chain is encoded by TRBV30 joined to TRBJ2-7, with a weak D call of TRBD2 (6 bases match). This sequence originates from a girl less than two years old in good health and CMV-seronegative. CDR3 sequence: CAWSVGTLIGYEQYF. The nucleotides are TGTGCCTGGAGTGTCGGGACTCTCATTGGGTACGAGCAGTACTTC.